The present T cell receptor beta chain was sequenced within a study of shared clonotypes between healthy human individuals. CDR3 length: 13 residues. The germline V gene encodes CDR1 SGHRS and CDR2 YFSETQ. V shed 4 bases and J shed 3 bases, with 8 bases lying between them. The repertoire was sequenced with immunoSEQ multiplex PCR; TCRdb's copy has only in-frame clones and lacks some. The data show tens of thousands of clones, 62% seen once. The table lists this clone with a count of one. Different DNA sequences within this sample yield the same CDR3. Sequenced material: memory CD8+ T cells sorted from blood. Subset reported: CD45RO+ cells pooled with CCR7-negative TemRA cells. The chain recombines TRBV5-1 with TRBJ2-1; weak D call: TRBD1 (6 bases). This TCR came from a man in his thirties or forties in good health. CDR3 protein: CASSPDSYNEQFF. The DNA for the CDR3 is TGCGCCAGCAGCCCGGACAGCTACAATGAGCAGTTCTTC.